A single sample gave rise to the 5 T cell receptor beta chains below, sequenced in a study of T cells in Graves' hyperthyroidism and ophthalmopathy. RNA transcripts gave rise to amplified TCR beta CDR3 regions. The HTBI primer set was used in a first-round RT-PCR of the TCR CDR3. TCRdb passed the multiplex PCR reads through MiXCR, listing each CDR3 protein once. The sample has more than 350,000 distinct CDR3 sequences, approximately 14% seen once; the top ten hold about 19%. Sequencing input: blood. These receptors were obtained from a woman between 25 and 40 years old with Graves' ophthalmopathy.

This clonotype was picked up a small number of times. CDR3 coding DNA: TGTGCCAGCAGCCAAGATGAGGGCAAAGGAAACACCATATATTTT. Amino acids: CASSQDEGKGNTIYF. The V gene is TRBV14, the J gene TRBJ1-3; D not certain. Deletions cut 0 bases from V and 4 bases from J, with 10 bases between. Germline V gene data show CDR1 as SGHDN and CDR2 as FVKESK. The CDR3 runs 15 residues.

This clonotype was seen ten or more times. The gene calls are TRBV13 and TRBJ1-1, with 8 nucleotides matching TRBD1. V was pared by 5 bases and J by 2 bases, with 7 bases of the junction left unmatched. CDR1 is PRHDT, CDR2 FYEKMQ, per germline (reference sequence). CDR3 length equals 15 residues. The CDR3 DNA reads as TGTGCCAGCAGCCCCCCTGGACAGGGTAACACTGAAGCTTTCTTT. Its translation is CASSPPGQGNTEAFF.

The chain recombines TRBV27 with TRBJ2-7; 10 bases are shared with TRBD1. V dropped 4 bases and J dropped 4; count of bases not matched to a gene: 7. Germline CDR1 MNHEY, CDR2 SMNVEV (reference sequence). The CDR3 sequence is 15 residues long. The CDR3 nucleotides are TGTGCCAGCAGTTCCATTGGGGACAGGGGTTACGAGCAGTACTTC. Protein sequence: CASSSIGDRGYEQYF.

The chain has TRBV20-1 and TRBJ1-4, with D tentatively TRBD1 (5 bases). The germline V gene has CDR1 DFQATT and CDR2 SNEGSKA (reference sequence). The CDR3 has 14 amino acids. V lost 0 bases and J lost 10, with 15 bases in between. CDR3 in DNA: TGCAGTGCTAGAGACGGGGGGACTTTAGGAAAACTGTTTTTT. This translates into CSARDGGTLGKLFF.

This clonotype was recorded at least ten times. V gene TRBV6-6 combines with J gene TRBJ2-1; no clear D gene. Deletions cut 1 base from V and 5 bases from J, with 9 bases between. This CDR3 region has 14 residues. In germline, CDR1 is MNHNY, CDR2 SVGAGI (reference sequence). This CDR3 is CASSYLDANNEQFF. The DNA of the CDR3 is TGTGCCAGCAGTTACTTGGACGCAAACAATGAGCAGTTCTTC.